The 6 T cell receptor beta chains below were found in one sample sequenced in a study of T cells after yellow fever vaccination. TCRdb independently ran MiXCR on the 5' RACE reads; one entry per CDR3 protein. The sample includes hundreds of thousands of distinct CDR3 sequences, around 5.2% seen only once; the top ten take roughly 3.5%. Specimen: CD4+ T cells sorted from PBMCs, collected on the day of the yellow fever booster vaccination. Receptors originate from a man younger than 35 who received the YFV17D yellow fever vaccine.

This clonotype came up many times. J is TRBJ1-3 and V is TRBV11-2, with TRBD1 identical over 7 bases. Germline V gene lookup returns CDR1 SGHAT and CDR2 FQNNGV. Trimming at V came to 5 bases and at J to 4 bases, leaving 8 bases not matched to a gene. The CDR3 spans 15 residues. DNA of the CDR3: TGTGCCAGCAGCCAACAGGGGCGGAAAGGAAACACCATATATTTT. The encoded protein is CASSQQGRKGNTIYF.

The gene calls are TRBV29-1 and TRBJ2-5; no clear D gene. The CDR3 totals 12 residues. V was cut by 5 bases and J by 5 bases, with 12 bases left in between. CDR1 and CDR2 (germline): SQVTM, ANQGSEA. CDR3 in amino acids: CSVYGVFETQYF. CDR3 nucleotide sequence: TGCAGCGTTTATGGGGTTTTCGAGACCCAGTACTTC.

V gene TRBV6-5 combines with J gene TRBJ2-7; no firm D call. CDR3 length equals 13 residues. Trimming cost V 6 bases and J 2 bases, with 11 bases left between them. Germline V gives CDR1 MNHEY, CDR2 SVGAGI. The CDR3 loop is CASRKDRAYEQYF. The CDR3 bases are TGTGCCAGCAGGAAGGACCGAGCCTACGAGCAGTACTTC.

The V gene is TRBV19, the J gene TRBJ2-5; 8 bases are a match to TRBD2. The germline V gene encodes CDR1 LNHDA and CDR2 SQIVND (reference sequence). This CDR3 spans 15 amino acids. After removal of 5 bases from V and 5 bases from J, the junction contained 10 bases not matched to a gene. Here the CDR3 reads CASSGSSGHRETQYF. The DNA for the CDR3 is TGTGCCAGTAGTGGGTCTAGCGGGCATCGGGAGACCCAGTACTTC.

This clonotype has only a few counts. The J gene is TRBJ2-3, the V gene TRBV9, with D possibly TRBD2 on 7 matching bases. Germline V gene lookup returns CDR1 SGDLS and CDR2 YYNGEE. The CDR3 runs 15 residues. The V end lost 0 bases, the J end lost 12 bases, and 20 bases lay between the germline ends. In DNA form, the CDR3 reads TGTGCCAGCAGCGTAGTAGGTGTAGGGGGGGAGAAACAGTATTTT. Its translation: CASSVVGVGGEKQYF. Full variable domain (missing parts from reference TRBV9 and TRBJ2-3): DSGVTQTPKHLITATGQRVTLRCSPRSGDLSVYWYQQSLDQGLQFLIQYYNGEERAKGNILERFSAQQFPDLHSELNLSSLELGDSALYFCASSVVGVGGEKQYFGPGTRLTVL.

This clonotype was seen at least ten times. The rearrangement links TRBV5-5 to TRBJ1-1; D may be TRBD1 (6 bases). Trimming cost V 5 bases and J 0 bases, with 11 bases left between them. Germline values: CDR1 SGHKS, CDR2 YYEKEE (reference sequence). CDR3 length: 14 amino acids. CDR3 DNA sequence: TGTGCCAGCAGATTAACAGGGATGAACACTGAAGCTTTCTTT. Its translation: CASRLTGMNTEAFF.